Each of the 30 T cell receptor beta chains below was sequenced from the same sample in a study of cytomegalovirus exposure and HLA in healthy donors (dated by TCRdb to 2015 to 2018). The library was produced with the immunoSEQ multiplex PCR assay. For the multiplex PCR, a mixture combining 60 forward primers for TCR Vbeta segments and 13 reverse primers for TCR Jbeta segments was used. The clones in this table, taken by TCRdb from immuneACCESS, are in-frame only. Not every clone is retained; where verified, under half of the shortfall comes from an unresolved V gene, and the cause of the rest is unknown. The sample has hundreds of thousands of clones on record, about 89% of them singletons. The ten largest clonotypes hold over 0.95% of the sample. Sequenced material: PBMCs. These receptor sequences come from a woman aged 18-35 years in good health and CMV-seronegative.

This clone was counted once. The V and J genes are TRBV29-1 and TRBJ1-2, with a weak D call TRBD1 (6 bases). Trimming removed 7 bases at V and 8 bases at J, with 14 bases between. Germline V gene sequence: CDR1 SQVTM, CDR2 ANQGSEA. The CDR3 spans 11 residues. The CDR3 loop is CSDRTGLGYTF. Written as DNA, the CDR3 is TGCAGCGACCGAACAGGGTTGGGCTACACCTTC.

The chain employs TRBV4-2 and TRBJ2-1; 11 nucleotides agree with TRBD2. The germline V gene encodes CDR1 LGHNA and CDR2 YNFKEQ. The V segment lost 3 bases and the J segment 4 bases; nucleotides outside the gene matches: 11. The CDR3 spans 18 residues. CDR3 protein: CASSHTSTTSGGYNEQFF. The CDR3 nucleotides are TGTGCCAGCAGCCACACATCAACAACTAGCGGGGGATACAATGAGCAGTTCTTC.

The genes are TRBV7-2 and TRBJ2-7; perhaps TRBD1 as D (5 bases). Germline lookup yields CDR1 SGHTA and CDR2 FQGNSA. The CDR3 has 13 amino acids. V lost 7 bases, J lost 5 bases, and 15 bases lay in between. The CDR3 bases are TGTGCCAGCACCCCGCAGGGATTCGACGAGCAGTACTTC. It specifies CASTPQGFDEQYF.

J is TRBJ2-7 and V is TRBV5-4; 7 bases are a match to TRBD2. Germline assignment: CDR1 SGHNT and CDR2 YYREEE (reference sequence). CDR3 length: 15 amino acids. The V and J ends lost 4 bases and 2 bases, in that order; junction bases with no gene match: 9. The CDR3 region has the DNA TGTGCCAGCAGCAGCCTAGCGGAATTGACCTACGAGCAGTACTTC. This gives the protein CASSSLAELTYEQYF.

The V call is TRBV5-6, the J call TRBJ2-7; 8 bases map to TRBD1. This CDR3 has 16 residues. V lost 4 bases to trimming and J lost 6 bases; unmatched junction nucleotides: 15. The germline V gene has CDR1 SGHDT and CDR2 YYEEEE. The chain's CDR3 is CASSLYSAGQVGEQYF. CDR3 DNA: TGTGCCAGCAGCCTTTACTCGGCGGGACAGGTCGGCGAGCAGTACTTC.

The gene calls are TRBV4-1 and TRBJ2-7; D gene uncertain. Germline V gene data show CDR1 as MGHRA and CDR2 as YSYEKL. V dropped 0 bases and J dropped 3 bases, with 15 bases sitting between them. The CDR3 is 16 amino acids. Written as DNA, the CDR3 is TGCGCCAGCAGCCAAGAAGGCTCCACGAGGTACTACGAGCAGTACTTC. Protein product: CASSQEGSTRYYEQYF.

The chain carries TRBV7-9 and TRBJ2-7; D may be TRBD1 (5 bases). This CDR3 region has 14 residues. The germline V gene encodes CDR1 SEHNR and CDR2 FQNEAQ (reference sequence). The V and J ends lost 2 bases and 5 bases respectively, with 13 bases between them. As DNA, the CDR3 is TGTGCCAGCAGCTTATCAGGGTTGGGCGACGAGCAGTACTTC. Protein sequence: CASSLSGLGDEQYF.

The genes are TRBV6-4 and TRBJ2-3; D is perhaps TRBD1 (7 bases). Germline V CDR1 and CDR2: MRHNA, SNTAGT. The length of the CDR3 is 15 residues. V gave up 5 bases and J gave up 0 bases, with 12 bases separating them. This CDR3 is CASSPAGQSTDTQYF. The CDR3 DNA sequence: TGTGCCAGCAGTCCCGCGGGACAGAGCACAGATACGCAGTATTTT.

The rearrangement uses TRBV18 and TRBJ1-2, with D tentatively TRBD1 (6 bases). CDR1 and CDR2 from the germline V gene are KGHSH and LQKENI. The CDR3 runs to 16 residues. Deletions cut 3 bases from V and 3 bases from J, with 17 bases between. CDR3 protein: CASSPFVGGDDYGYTF. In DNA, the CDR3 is TGTGCCAGCTCACCGTTCGTTGGGGGCGACGACTATGGCTACACCTTC. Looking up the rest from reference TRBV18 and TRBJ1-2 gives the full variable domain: NAGVMQNPRHLVRRRGQEARLRCSPMKGHSHVYWYRQLPEEGLKFMVYLQKENIIDESGMPKERFSAEFPKEGPSILRIQQVVRGDSAAYFCASSPFVGGDDYGYTFGSGTRLTVV.

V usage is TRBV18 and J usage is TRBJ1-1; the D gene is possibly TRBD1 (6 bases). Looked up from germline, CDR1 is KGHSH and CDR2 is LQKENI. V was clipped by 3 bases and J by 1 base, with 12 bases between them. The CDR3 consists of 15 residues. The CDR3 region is CASSPDNRANTEAFF. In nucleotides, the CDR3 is TGTGCCAGCTCACCGGATAACAGGGCGAACACTGAAGCTTTCTTT.

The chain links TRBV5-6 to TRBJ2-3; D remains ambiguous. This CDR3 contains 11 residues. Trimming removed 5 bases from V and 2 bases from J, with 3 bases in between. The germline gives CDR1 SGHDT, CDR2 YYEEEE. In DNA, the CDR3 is TGTGCCAGCAGTCTCACAGATACGCAGTATTTT. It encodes CASSLTDTQYF. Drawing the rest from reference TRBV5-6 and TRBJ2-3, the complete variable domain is DAGVTQSPTHLIKTRGQQVTLRCSPKSGHDTVSWYQQALGQGPQFIFQYYEEEERQRGNFPDRFSGHQFPNYSSELNVNALLLGDSALYLCASSLTDTQYFGPGTRLTVL.

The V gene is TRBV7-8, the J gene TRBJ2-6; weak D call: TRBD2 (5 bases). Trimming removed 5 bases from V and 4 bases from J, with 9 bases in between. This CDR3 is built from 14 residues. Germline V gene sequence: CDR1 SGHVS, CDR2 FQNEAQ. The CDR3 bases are TGTGCCAGCAGCGTGCAGCGGGGGGCCAACGTCCTGACTTTC. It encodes CASSVQRGANVLTF.

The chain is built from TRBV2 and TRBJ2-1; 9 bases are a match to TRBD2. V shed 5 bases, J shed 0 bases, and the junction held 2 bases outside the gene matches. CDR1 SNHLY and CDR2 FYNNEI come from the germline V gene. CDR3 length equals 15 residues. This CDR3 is CASSYSGGSYNEQFF. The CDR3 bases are TGTGCCAGCAGTTATAGCGGGGGCTCCTACAATGAGCAGTTCTTC.

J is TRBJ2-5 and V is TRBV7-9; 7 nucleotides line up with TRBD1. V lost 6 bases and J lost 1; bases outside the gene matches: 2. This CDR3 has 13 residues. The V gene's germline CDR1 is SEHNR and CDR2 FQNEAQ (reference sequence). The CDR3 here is CASSRDSQETQYF. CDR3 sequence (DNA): TGTGCCAGCAGTAGGGACAGCCAAGAGACCCAGTACTTC.

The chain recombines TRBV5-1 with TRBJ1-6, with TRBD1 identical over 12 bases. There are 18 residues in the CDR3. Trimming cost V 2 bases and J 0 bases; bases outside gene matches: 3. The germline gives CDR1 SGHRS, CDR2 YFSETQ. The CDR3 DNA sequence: TGCGCCAGCAGCTTCCGGGACAGGGGGCTCTCCTATAATTCACCCCTCCACTTT. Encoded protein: CASSFRDRGLSYNSPLHF.

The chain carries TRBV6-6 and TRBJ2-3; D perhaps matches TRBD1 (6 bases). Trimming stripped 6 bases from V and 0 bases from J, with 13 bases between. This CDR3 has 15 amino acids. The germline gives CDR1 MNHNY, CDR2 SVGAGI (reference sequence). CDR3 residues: CASRREQGSTDTQYF. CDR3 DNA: TGTGCCAGCAGGAGGGAGCAGGGGAGCACAGATACGCAGTATTTT.

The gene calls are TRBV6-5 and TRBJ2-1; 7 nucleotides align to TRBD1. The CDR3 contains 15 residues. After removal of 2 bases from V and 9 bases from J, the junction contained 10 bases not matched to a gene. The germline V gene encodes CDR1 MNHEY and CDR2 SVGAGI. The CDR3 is CASSYTGAELSEQFF. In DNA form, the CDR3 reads TGTGCCAGCAGTTACACAGGGGCAGAACTGAGTGAGCAGTTCTTC.

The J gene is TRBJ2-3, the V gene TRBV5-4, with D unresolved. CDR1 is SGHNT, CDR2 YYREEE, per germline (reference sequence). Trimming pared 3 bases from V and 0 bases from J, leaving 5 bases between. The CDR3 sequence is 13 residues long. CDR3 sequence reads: CASSYSSTDTQYF. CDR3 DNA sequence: TGTGCCAGCAGCTATTCTAGCACAGATACGCAGTATTTT.

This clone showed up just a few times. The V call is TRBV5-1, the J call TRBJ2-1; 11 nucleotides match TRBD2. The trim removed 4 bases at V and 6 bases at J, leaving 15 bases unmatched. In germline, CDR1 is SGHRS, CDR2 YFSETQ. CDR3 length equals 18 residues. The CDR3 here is CASSARGLAAFTSNEQFF. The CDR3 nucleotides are TGCGCCAGCAGCGCAAGGGGACTAGCGGCCTTCACCTCCAATGAGCAGTTCTTC.

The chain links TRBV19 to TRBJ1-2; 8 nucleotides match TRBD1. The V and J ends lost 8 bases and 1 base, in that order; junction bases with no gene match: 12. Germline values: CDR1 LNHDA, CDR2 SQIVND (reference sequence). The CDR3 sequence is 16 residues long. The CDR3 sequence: CASFPGQAALNYGYTF. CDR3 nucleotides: TGTGCCAGTTTCCCGGGACAGGCGGCTCTTAACTATGGCTACACCTTC.

The DNA of the CDR3 is TGTGCCAGCAGTTACTCGACAGGAGGCTACACCTTC. It specifies CASSYSTGGYTF. The J gene is TRBJ1-2, the V gene TRBV6-6; perhaps TRBD1 as D (6 bases). Looked up from germline, CDR1 is MNHNY and CDR2 is SVGAGI (reference sequence). CDR3 size: 12 residues. Trimming took off 0 bases at V and 8 bases at J, with 7 bases between the two ends.

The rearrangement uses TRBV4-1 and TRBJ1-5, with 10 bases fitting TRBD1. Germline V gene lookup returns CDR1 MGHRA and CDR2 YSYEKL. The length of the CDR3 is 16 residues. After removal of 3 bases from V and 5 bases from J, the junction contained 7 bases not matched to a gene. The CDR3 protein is CASSQAGGTGDQPQHF. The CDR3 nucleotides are TGCGCCAGCAGCCAGGCGGGCGGGACAGGGGATCAGCCCCAGCATTTT.

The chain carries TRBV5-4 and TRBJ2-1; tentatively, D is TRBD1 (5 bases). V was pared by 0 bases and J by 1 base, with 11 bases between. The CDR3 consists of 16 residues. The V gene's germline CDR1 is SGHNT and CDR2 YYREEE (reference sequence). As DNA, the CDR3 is TGTGCCAGCAGCTTGGGGGGCAGGAGTTCCTACAATGAGCAGTTCTTC. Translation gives CASSLGGRSSYNEQFF. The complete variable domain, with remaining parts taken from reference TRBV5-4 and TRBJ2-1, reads ETGVTQSPTHLIKTRGQQVTLRCSSQSGHNTVSWYQQALGQGPQFIFQYYREEENGRGNFPPRFSGLQFPNYSSELNVNALELDDSALYLCASSLGGRSSYNEQFFGPGTRLTVL.

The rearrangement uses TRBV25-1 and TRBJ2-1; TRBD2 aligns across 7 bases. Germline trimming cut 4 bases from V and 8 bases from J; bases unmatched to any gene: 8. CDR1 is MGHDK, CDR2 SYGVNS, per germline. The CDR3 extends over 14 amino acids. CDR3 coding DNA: TGTGCCAGCAGTGGTCAAAGCGGGATGCATGAGCAGTTCTTC. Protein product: CASSGQSGMHEQFF.

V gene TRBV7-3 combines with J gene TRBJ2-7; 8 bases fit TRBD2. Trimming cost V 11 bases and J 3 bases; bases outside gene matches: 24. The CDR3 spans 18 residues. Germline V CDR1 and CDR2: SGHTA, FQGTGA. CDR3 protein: CAPHDPSGSLGPNYEQYF. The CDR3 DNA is TGTGCCCCCCACGATCCTAGCGGGTCCCTTGGGCCCAACTACGAGCAGTACTTC.

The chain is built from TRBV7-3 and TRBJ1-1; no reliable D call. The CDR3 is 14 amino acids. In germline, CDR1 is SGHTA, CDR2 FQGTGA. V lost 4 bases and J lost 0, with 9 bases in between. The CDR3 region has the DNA TGTGCCAGCAGCTCGAGCAAGATGAACACTGAAGCTTTCTTT. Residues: CASSSSKMNTEAFF.

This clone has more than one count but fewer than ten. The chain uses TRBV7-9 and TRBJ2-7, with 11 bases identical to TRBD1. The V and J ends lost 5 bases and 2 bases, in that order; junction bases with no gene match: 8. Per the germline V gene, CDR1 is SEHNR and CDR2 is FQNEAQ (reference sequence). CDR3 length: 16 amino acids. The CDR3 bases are TGTGCCAGCAGCCCAAATAAGGGACAGGGGGCCTACGAGCAGTACTTC. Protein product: CASSPNKGQGAYEQYF. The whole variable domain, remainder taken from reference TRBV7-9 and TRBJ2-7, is DTGVSQNPRHKITKRGQNVTFRCDPISEHNRLYWYRQTLGQGPEFLTYFQNEAQLEKSRLLSDRFSAERPKGSFSTLEIQRTEQGDSAMYLCASSPNKGQGAYEQYFGPGTRLTVT.

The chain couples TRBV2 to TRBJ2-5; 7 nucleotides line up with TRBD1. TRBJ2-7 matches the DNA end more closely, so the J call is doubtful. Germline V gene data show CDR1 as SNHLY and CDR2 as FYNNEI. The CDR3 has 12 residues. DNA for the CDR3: TGTGCCAGCAGTACACAGGGGTACGAGCAGTACTTC. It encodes CASSTQGYEQYF.

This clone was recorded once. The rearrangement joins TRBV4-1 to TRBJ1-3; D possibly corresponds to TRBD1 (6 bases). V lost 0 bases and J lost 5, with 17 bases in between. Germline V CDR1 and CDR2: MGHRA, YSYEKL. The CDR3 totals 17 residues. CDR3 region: CASSQESQGAQRNTIYF. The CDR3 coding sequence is TGCGCCAGCAGCCAAGAATCACAGGGAGCACAAAGAAACACCATATATTTT.

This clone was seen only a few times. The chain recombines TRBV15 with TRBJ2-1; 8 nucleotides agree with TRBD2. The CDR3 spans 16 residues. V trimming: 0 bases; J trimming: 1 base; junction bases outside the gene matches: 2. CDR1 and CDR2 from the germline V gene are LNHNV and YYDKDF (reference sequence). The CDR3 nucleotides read TGTGCCACCAGCAGAGACGCGGGAGGATCCTACAATGAGCAGTTCTTC. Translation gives CATSRDAGGSYNEQFF.